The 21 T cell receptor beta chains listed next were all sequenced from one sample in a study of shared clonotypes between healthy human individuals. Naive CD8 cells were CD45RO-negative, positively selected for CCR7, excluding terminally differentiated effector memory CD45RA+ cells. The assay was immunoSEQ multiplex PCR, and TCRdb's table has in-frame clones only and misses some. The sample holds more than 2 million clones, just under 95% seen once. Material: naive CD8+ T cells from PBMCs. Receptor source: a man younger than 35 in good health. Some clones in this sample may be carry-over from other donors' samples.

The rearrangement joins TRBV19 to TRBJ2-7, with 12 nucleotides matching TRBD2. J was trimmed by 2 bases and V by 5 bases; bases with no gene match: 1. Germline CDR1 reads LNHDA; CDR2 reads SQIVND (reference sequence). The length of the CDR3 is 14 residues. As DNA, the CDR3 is TGTGCCAGTAGTCTAGCGGGAGGGGCCTACGAGCAGTACTTC. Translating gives CASSLAGGAYEQYF.

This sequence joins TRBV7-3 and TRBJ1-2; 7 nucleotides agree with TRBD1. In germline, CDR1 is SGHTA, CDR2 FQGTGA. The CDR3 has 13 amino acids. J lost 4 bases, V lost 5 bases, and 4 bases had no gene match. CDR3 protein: CASSTTGIYGYTF. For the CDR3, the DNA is TGTGCCAGCAGCACGACAGGGATCTATGGCTACACCTTC. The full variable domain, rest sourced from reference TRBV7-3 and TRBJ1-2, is GAGVSQTPSNKVTEKGKYVELRCDPISGHTALYWYRQSLGQGPEFLIYFQGTGAADDSGLPNDRFFAVRPEGSVSTLKIQRTERGDSAVYLCASSTTGIYGYTFGSGTRLTVV.

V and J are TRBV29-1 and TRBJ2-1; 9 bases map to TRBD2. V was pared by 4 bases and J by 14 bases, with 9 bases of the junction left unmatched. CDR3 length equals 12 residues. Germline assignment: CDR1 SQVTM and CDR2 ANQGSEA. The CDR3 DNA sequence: TGCAGCGTTGTAGGGCGGGAGGGCCTGGAGTTCTTC. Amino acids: CSVVGREGLEFF.

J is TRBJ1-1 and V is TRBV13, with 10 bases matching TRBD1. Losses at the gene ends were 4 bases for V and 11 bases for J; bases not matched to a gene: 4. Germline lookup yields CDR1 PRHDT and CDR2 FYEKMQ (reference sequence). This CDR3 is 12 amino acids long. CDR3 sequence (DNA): TGTGCCAGCAGCTCGGACAGGGGGGTGGCTTTCTTT. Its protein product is CASSSDRGVAFF. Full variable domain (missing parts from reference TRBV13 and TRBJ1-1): AAGVIQSPRHLIKEKRETATLKCYPIPRHDTVYWYQQGPGQDPQFLISFYEKMQSDKGSIPDRFSAQQFSDYHSELNMSSLELGDSALYFCASSSDRGVAFFGQGTRLTVV.

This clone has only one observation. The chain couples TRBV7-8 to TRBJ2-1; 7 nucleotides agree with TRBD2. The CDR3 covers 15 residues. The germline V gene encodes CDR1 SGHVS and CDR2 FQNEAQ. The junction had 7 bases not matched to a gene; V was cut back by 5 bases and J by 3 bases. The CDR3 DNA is TGTGCCAGCAGCCTCCCCGGCGGGAGCTACAATGAGCAGTTCTTC. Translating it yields CASSLPGGSYNEQFF.

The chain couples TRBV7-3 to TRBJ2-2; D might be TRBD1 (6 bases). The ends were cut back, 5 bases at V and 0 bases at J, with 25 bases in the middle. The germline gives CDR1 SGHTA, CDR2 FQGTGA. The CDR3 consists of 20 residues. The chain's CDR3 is CASSHNRAKLPSPNTGELFF. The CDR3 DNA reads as TGTGCCAGCAGCCACAACAGGGCTAAACTCCCCTCCCCGAACACCGGGGAGCTGTTTTTT.

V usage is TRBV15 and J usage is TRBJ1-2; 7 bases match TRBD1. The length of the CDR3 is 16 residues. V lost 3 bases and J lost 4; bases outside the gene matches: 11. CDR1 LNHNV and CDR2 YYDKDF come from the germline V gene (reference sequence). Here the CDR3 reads CATSRKGTADTYGYTF. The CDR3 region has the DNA TGTGCCACCAGCAGGAAAGGGACAGCGGATACCTATGGCTACACCTTC.

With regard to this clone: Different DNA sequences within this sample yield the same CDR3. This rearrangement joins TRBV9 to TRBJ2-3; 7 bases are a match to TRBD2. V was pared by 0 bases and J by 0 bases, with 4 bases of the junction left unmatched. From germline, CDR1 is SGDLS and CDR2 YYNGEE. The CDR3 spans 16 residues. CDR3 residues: CASSVGGSGSTDTQYF. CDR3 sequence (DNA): TGTGCCAGCAGCGTAGGCGGTAGCGGGAGCACAGATACGCAGTATTTT.

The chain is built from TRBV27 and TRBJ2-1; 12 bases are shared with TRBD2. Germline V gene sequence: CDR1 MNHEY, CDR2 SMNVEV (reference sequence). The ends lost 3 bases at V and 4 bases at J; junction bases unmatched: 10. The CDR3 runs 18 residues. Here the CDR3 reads CASSFRWLAGGPYNEQFF. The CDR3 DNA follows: TGTGCCAGCAGTTTTCGCTGGCTAGCGGGAGGGCCTTACAATGAGCAGTTCTTC.

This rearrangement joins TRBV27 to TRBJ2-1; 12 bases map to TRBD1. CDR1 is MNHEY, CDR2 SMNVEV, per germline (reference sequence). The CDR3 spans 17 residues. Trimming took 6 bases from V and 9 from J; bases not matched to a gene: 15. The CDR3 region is CASSHSMGDRGLSEQFF. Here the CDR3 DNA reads TGTGCCAGCAGCCATAGTATGGGGGACAGGGGGCTAAGTGAGCAGTTCTTC.

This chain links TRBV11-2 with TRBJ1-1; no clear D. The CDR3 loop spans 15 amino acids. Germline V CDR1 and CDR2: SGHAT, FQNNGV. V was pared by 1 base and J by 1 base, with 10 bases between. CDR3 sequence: CASSLVYTGNTEAFF. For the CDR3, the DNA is TGTGCCAGCAGCTTAGTCTATACGGGGAACACTGAAGCTTTCTTT.

The CDR3 is CASTRRGMNTEAFF. In nucleotides, the CDR3 is TGTGCCAGCACCAGACGGGGGATGAACACTGAAGCTTTCTTT. J is TRBJ1-1 and V is TRBV27; TRBD1 is a possible D gene (5 bases). The V and J ends lost 7 bases and 0 bases respectively, with 12 bases between them. There are 14 residues in the CDR3. Germline V lookup: CDR1 MNHEY, CDR2 SMNVEV (reference sequence).

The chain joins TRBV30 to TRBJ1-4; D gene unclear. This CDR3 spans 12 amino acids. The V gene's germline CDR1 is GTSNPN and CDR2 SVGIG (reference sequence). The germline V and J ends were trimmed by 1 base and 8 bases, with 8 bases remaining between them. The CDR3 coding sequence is TGTGCCTGGAGTGCGATGGGGGAAAAACTGTTTTTT. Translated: CAWSAMGEKLFF.

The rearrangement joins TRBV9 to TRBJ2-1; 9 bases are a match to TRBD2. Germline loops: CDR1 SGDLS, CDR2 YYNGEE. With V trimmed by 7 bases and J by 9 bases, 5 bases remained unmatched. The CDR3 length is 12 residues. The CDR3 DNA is TGTGCCAGCCGCGGGAGGGATGGTGAGCAGTTCTTC. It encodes CASRGRDGEQFF.

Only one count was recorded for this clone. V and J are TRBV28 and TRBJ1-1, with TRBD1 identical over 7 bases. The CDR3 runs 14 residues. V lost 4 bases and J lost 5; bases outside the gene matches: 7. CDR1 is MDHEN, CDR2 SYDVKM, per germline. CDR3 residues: CASSWTGGRTEAFF. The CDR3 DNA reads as TGTGCCAGCAGTTGGACAGGTGGAAGGACTGAAGCTTTCTTT.

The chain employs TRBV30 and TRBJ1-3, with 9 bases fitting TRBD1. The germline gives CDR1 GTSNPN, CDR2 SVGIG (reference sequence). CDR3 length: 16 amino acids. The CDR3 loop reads CASLNGADRGGNTIYF. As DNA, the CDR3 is TGTGCTTCACTGAACGGCGCCGACAGGGGGGGAAACACCATATATTTT.

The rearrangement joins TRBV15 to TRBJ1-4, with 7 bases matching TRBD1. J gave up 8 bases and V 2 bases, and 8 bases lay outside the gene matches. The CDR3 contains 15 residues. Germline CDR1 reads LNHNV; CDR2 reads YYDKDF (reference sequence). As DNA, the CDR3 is TGTGCCACCAGCAGATGGACAGGCGTGAGGGAAAAACTGTTTTTT. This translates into CATSRWTGVREKLFF.

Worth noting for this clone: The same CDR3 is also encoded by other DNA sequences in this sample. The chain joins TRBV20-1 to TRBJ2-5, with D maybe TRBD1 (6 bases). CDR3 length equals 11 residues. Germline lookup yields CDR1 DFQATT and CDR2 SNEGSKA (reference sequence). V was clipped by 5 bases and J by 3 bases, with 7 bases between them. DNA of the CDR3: TGCAGTGCTTGGACAGAAGAGACCCAGTACTTC. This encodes CSAWTEETQYF.

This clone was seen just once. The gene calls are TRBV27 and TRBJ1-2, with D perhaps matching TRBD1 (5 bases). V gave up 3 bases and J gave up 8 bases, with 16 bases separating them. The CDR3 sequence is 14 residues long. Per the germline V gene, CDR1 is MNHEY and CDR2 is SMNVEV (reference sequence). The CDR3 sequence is CASSFGQAGRGYTF. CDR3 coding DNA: TGTGCCAGCAGTTTCGGGCAGGCGGGGCGCGGCTACACCTTC.

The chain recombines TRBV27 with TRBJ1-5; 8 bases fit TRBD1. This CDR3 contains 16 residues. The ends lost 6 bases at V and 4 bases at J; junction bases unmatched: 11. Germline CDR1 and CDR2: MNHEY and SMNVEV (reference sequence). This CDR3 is CASSPQGQAINQPQHF. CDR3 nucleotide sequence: TGTGCCAGCAGCCCGCAGGGACAGGCGATTAATCAGCCCCAGCATTTT.

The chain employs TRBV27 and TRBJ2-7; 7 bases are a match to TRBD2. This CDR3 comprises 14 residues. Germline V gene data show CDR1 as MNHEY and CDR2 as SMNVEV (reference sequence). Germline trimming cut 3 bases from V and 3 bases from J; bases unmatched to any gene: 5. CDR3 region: CASSFMWGGYEQYF. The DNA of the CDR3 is TGTGCCAGCAGTTTTATGTGGGGGGGCTACGAGCAGTACTTC.